Detailed here is one T cell receptor beta chain. Original processing notes: From reference gene primer amplification, estimates of nucleated cell counts were derived. TCRdb's copy holds only in-frame clones and misses some; the assay was immunoSEQ multiplex PCR. D and trimming were read from the DNA, whereas the V and J calls and clone size are those reported in that table. The sample contains over 250,000 clones, approximately 89% of which appear only once. The V gene end was trimmed by 6 bases and the J gene end by 5 bases; junction bases not matched to a gene: 7. The germline CDR1 and CDR2 sequences are MNHEY and SMNVEV (reference sequence). The CDR3 runs to 14 residues. The data belong to a study of blood T cell repertoires in COVID-19.

Sequenced material: PBMCs or T cells enriched from blood (not recorded which). The chain links TRBV27 to TRBJ2-3; 8 nucleotides line up with TRBD1. The receptor's source is a woman aged 18-35 years who had recovered from COVID-19. CDR3 sequence (DNA): TGTGCCAGCAGCTCCCGGACAGGGCGAGATACGCAGTATTTT. Translating gives CASSSRTGRDTQYF.